Shown below are 29 T cell receptor beta chains from a single sample sequenced in a study of T cell responses to AZD1222 COVID-19 vaccine. Generated by immunoSEQ multiplex PCR, the TCRdb table keeps only in-frame clones and is missing some. The table lists some 110,000 clones, nearly 95% of them singletons. The sequencing used peripheral blood, collected on day 0 of AZD1222 vaccination. These receptors all come from an adult in good health.

The chain couples TRBV3-1 (or the pseudogene TRBV3-2) to TRBJ1-2, with D perhaps TRBD1 (6 bases). CDR1 and CDR2 (germline): LGHDT, YNNKEL (reference sequence). Trimming took off 0 bases at V and 3 bases at J, with 17 bases between the two ends. CDR3 length equals 17 residues. Here the CDR3 reads CASSQDGRGGLDYGYTF. In nucleotides, the CDR3 is TGTGCCAGCAGCCAAGACGGTCGGGGGGGCCTCGACTATGGCTACACCTTC.

The chain's CDR3 is CASSYNRGGLTEAFF. The CDR3 bases are TGTGCCAGCAGTTACAATAGGGGCGGGTTGACTGAAGCTTTCTTT. This chain connects TRBV6-5 to TRBJ1-1, with D possibly being TRBD1 (5 bases). V was shortened by 2 bases and J by 5 bases, with 15 bases between the two germline ends. The germline gives CDR1 MNHEY, CDR2 SVGAGI. This CDR3 has 15 residues.

This clone was observed a single time. CDR3 nucleotide sequence: TGTGCCAGCAGTGAATATTATAGGACAGAGAATTCACCCCTCCACTTT. Protein: CASSEYYRTENSPLHF. The rearrangement links TRBV6-1 to TRBJ1-6; TRBD1 might be the D (6 bases). V lost 2 bases, J lost 7 bases, and 15 bases lay in between. The CDR3 consists of 16 residues. In germline, CDR1 is MNHNS, CDR2 SASEGT.

There are a few counts of this clone. The CDR3 region has the DNA TGTGCCAGCAGTTACAGAGGGTCTGATTCACCCCTCCACTTT. Protein sequence: CASSYRGSDSPLHF. The chain combines TRBV6-6 with TRBJ1-6; D gene unclear. CDR3 length: 14 residues. V was pared by 2 bases and J by 8 bases, with 10 bases between. Looked up from germline, CDR1 is MNHNY and CDR2 is SVGAGI (reference sequence).

V usage is TRBV7-8 and J usage is TRBJ2-2; D unclear. The V gene lost 3 bases and the J gene lost 6 bases, with 2 bases spanning the gap. This CDR3 region has 11 residues. Germline V gene data show CDR1 as SGHVS and CDR2 as FQNEAQ. The chain's CDR3 is CASSFPGELFF. The CDR3 DNA reads TGTGCCAGCAGCTTCCCCGGGGAGCTGTTTTTT.

This clone was seen a few times. The rearrangement joins TRBV5-4 to TRBJ1-5; D is perhaps TRBD1 (5 bases). Germline values: CDR1 SGHNT, CDR2 YYREEE (reference sequence). There are 14 residues in the CDR3. The ends were cut back, 0 bases at V and 7 bases at J, with 11 bases in the middle. CDR3 protein: CASSLGGIGQPQHF. As DNA, the CDR3 is TGTGCCAGCAGCTTGGGGGGGATCGGCCAGCCCCAGCATTTT.

The chain couples TRBV24-1 to TRBJ2-1; the match to TRBD2 covers 11 bases. The CDR3 totals 16 residues. J was trimmed by 3 bases and V by 4 bases; bases with no gene match: 4. CDR1 is KGHDR and CDR2 is SFDVKD in the germline V gene. The CDR3, as DNA: TGTGCCACCAGTGAATCGGGACTAGCGGACTACAATGAGCAGTTCTTC. Its protein is CATSESGLADYNEQFF.

The V call is TRBV2, the J call TRBJ1-1; D is unclear. Germline lookup yields CDR1 SNHLY and CDR2 FYNNEI. CDR3 length: 12 residues. V lost 8 bases, J lost 0 bases, and 7 bases lay in between. CDR3 loop: CASRRLNTEAFF. CDR3 in DNA: TGTGCCAGCCGACGGTTGAACACTGAAGCTTTCTTT.

The genes are TRBV5-1 and TRBJ2-1; 7 positions agree with TRBD1. The J segment lost 4 bases and the V segment lost 4 bases, leaving 2 bases of the junction unmatched. This CDR3 is built from 13 residues. Per the germline V gene, CDR1 is SGHRS and CDR2 is YFSETQ. The CDR3 loop is CASSGTDYNEQFF. The CDR3 bases are TGCGCCAGCAGCGGGACAGATTACAATGAGCAGTTCTTC.

V gene TRBV2 combines with J gene TRBJ1-5; no definite D call. Germline CDR1 SNHLY, CDR2 FYNNEI. The CDR3 is made up of 12 amino acids. Trimming removed 6 bases at V and 6 bases at J, with 9 bases between. The CDR3 sequence is CASSSILQPQHF. The CDR3 DNA follows: TGTGCCAGCAGCTCTATCCTTCAGCCCCAGCATTTT.

V is TRBV5-6 and J is TRBJ2-7, with 9 bases identical to TRBD2. This CDR3 spans 16 amino acids. Trimming cost V 4 bases and J 7 bases; bases outside gene matches: 15. The germline V gene has CDR1 SGHDT and CDR2 YYEEEE. The DNA of the CDR3 is TGTGCCAGCAGCCCCCGGGGAGCGGGAGGACTTTTGGAGCAGTACTTC. Encoded protein: CASSPRGAGGLLEQYF.

This chain connects TRBV11-3 to TRBJ2-7, with D uncertain. V was trimmed by 1 base and J by 0 bases, leaving 4 bases between them. CDR1 is SGHNT and CDR2 is YENEEA in the germline V gene. The CDR3 totals 13 residues. The CDR3 DNA reads TGTGCCAGCAGCTTAGGCACCTCCTACGAGCAGTACTTC. It specifies CASSLGTSYEQYF.

The V and J genes are TRBV11-3 and TRBJ2-1; D ambiguous. V lost 1 base and J 4 bases, leaving 14 bases between the germline ends. This CDR3 region has 16 residues. Per the germline V gene, CDR1 is SGHNT and CDR2 is YENEEA. The CDR3 here is CASSLGVAVEYNEQFF. Here the CDR3 DNA reads TGTGCCAGCAGCTTAGGAGTAGCTGTTGAATACAATGAGCAGTTCTTC.

The genes are TRBV28 and TRBJ2-7; 7 bases agree with TRBD1. This CDR3 comprises 14 residues. In germline, CDR1 is MDHEN, CDR2 SYDVKM. V lost 7 bases and J lost 2; bases outside the gene matches: 8. The CDR3 nucleotides are TGTGCCAGCACTACGACAGGGTGGGCCTACGAGCAGTACTTC. Protein product: CASTTTGWAYEQYF.

The CDR3 spells CAWTWKWGATEAFF. CDR3 nucleotides: TGTGCCTGGACATGGAAATGGGGCGCGACTGAAGCTTTCTTT. The rearrangement uses TRBV30 and TRBJ1-1; the D gene is possibly TRBD1 (5 bases). V lost 4 bases, J lost 5 bases, and 17 bases lay in between. The germline V gene has CDR1 GTSNPN and CDR2 SVGIG (reference sequence). The CDR3 runs 14 residues.

The V gene is TRBV12-5, the J gene TRBJ2-2; perhaps D is TRBD1 or TRBD2 (5 bases each). V lost 3 bases to trimming and J lost 4 bases, with 18 bases between them. The CDR3 runs to 17 residues. CDR1 is LGHNT, CDR2 FRNRAP, per germline. The CDR3 protein is CASGFRAGGRSTGELFF. Here the CDR3 DNA reads TGTGCTAGTGGTTTCCGCGCTGGGGGTCGGAGCACCGGGGAGCTGTTTTTT.

The chain carries TRBV3-1 (or the pseudogene TRBV3-2) and TRBJ1-1; D is undetermined. Trimming stripped 0 bases from V and 12 bases from J, with 11 bases between. Per germline, CDR1 LGHDT and CDR2 YNNKEL (reference sequence). The CDR3 extends over 12 amino acids. For the CDR3, the DNA is TGTGCCAGCAGCCAAGAGTCGGGTTTGACTTTCTTT. Translated, it gives CASSQESGLTFF.

As to this clone: The sample has other DNA sequences that encode this CDR3 too. The chain joins TRBV5-1 to TRBJ1-5; 7 bases line up with TRBD1. Germline V gene sequence: CDR1 SGHRS, CDR2 YFSETQ. With V trimmed by 4 bases and J by 2 bases, 3 bases remained unmatched. This CDR3 has 14 amino acids. CDR3 sequence reads: CASSEGTGNQPQHF. The CDR3 coding sequence is TGCGCCAGCAGCGAAGGGACAGGCAATCAGCCCCAGCATTTT.

The J gene is TRBJ1-1, the V gene TRBV7-9, with a tentative D call TRBD1 (5 bases). The CDR3 contains 11 residues. Per germline, CDR1 SEHNR and CDR2 FQNEAQ (reference sequence). The germline V and J ends were trimmed by 1 base and 8 bases, with 5 bases remaining between them. The CDR3 loop is CASSLGGEAFF. The CDR3 DNA reads as TGTGCCAGCAGCTTAGGGGGGGAAGCTTTCTTT.

This clone was seen a single time. The V gene is TRBV11-2, the J gene TRBJ2-2; TRBD2 aligns across 16 bases. CDR1 and CDR2 (germline): SGHAT, FQNNGV. After removal of 5 bases from V and 4 bases from J, the junction contained 10 bases not matched to a gene. The CDR3 consists of 19 residues. In nucleotides, the CDR3 is TGTGCCAGCAGCAGGCCGGGACTAGCGGGAGGGGATAGCACCGGGGAGCTGTTTTTT. It specifies CASSRPGLAGGDSTGELFF. Based on the CDR3 plus reference TRBV11-2 and TRBJ2-2, the full variable domain is EAGVAQSPRYKIIEKRQSVAFWCNPISGHATLYWYQQILGQGPKLLIQFQNNGVVDDSQLPKDRFSAERLKGVDSTLKIQPAKLEDSAVYLCASSRPGLAGGDSTGELFFGEGSRLTVL.

The CDR3 region is CGGGRGPTGYTF. The CDR3 DNA reads TGTGGTGGGGGCCGGGGCCCCACTGGCTACACCTTC. The rearrangement links TRBV30 to TRBJ1-2; D possibly corresponds to TRBD1 (6 bases). The length of the CDR3 is 12 residues. The germline V gene encodes CDR1 GTSNPN and CDR2 SVGIG (reference sequence).

This chain connects TRBV2 to TRBJ2-7; weak D call: TRBD1 (5 bases). V lost 7 bases and J lost 0, with 7 bases in between. The CDR3 is made up of 12 amino acids. Germline loops: CDR1 SNHLY, CDR2 FYNNEI. The CDR3 bases are TGTGCCAGCAACAGGAACTCCTACGAGCAGTACTTC. It yields the protein CASNRNSYEQYF.

The chain has TRBV6-5 and TRBJ1-1; D might be TRBD1 (6 bases). Germline-derived CDR1 and CDR2 are MNHEY and SVGAGI. This CDR3 is 11 amino acids long. CDR3 loop: CTTGMNTEAFF. CDR3 nucleotide sequence: TGTACTACAGGGATGAACACTGAAGCTTTCTTT.

V gene TRBV10-3 combines with J gene TRBJ2-7, with TRBD2 identical over 7 bases. The J segment lost 6 bases and the V segment lost 6 bases, leaving 5 bases of the junction unmatched. Germline-derived CDR1 and CDR2 are ENHRY and SYGVKD. This CDR3 is 12 amino acids long. This CDR3 reads CAIRAGASEQYF. CDR3 coding DNA: TGTGCCATCAGGGCGGGAGCCTCCGAGCAGTACTTC.

The chain links TRBV7-9 to TRBJ2-1, with D possibly matching TRBD1 (6 bases). Per the germline V gene, CDR1 is SEHNR and CDR2 is FQNEAQ (reference sequence). This CDR3 region has 11 residues. The CDR3 spells CAGARMSEQFF. The CDR3 coding sequence is TGTGCGGGGGCCAGGATGAGTGAGCAGTTCTTC.

The chain recombines TRBV6-2 or TRBV6-3 with TRBJ2-5, with D possibly being TRBD1 (6 bases). The V gene lost 6 bases and the J gene lost 3 bases, with 17 bases spanning the gap. The CDR3 length is 15 residues. Germline values: CDR1 MNHEY, CDR2 SVGEGT. For the CDR3, the DNA is TGTGCCAGCAGCCTGGCCAGGGGACGTAAAGAGACCCAGTACTTC. This sequence encodes CASSLARGRKETQYF.

The V and J genes are TRBV4-2 and TRBJ1-1, with 12 bases matching TRBD1. V lost 4 bases to trimming and J lost 2 bases; unmatched junction nucleotides: 17. The CDR3 has 20 residues. The germline gives CDR1 LGHNA, CDR2 YNFKEQ. Written as DNA, the CDR3 is TGTGCCAGCAGCCTTCGCGGGGGACCCGGGACAGGGGGCGTCAACACTGAAGCTTTCTTT. It yields the protein CASSLRGGPGTGGVNTEAFF.

The chain links TRBV23-1 to TRBJ1-2; no clear D gene. TRBV23-1 is an ORF; its function is uncertain. The V and J ends lost 5 bases and 5 bases respectively, with 12 bases between them. The CDR3 spans 13 residues. The CDR3: CASSFLLSYGYTF. CDR3 in DNA: TGCGCCAGCAGTTTCCTTCTTTCGTATGGCTACACCTTC.

The chain couples TRBV19 to TRBJ1-1; D might be TRBD1 (5 bases). There are 16 residues in the CDR3. Trimming pared 3 bases from V and 2 bases from J, leaving 16 bases between. In germline, CDR1 is LNHDA, CDR2 SQIVND (reference sequence). The CDR3 here is CASSIGVGPLNTEAFF. In DNA form, the CDR3 reads TGTGCCAGTAGTATCGGAGTGGGACCTCTAAACACTGAAGCTTTCTTT.